What follows are 4 T cell receptor beta chains derived from one specimen sequenced in a study of cytomegalovirus exposure and HLA in healthy donors. The PCR had 60 Vbeta and 13 Jbeta primers. The data were produced by immunoSEQ multiplex PCR, yet TCRdb's version contains in-frame clones alone and is incomplete. The sample consists of tens of thousands of clones, around three quarters of them appearing once. Sequencing was carried out using PBMCs. The receptors derive from a male donor in good health and CMV-seronegative.

This clone was observed a few times. The CDR3 here is CAISVGTTYNEQFF. The CDR3 coding sequence is TGTGCCATCAGTGTCGGGACTACATACAATGAGCAGTTCTTC. This chain uses TRBV10-3 with TRBJ2-1; 7 positions agree with TRBD2. Germline CDR1 is ENHRY and CDR2 is SYGVKD. This CDR3 region has 14 residues. V was pared by 4 bases and J by 4 bases, with 4 bases of the junction left unmatched.

This clone has only a few counts. This chain links TRBV14 with TRBJ1-4, with D tentatively TRBD1 (5 bases). Germline values: CDR1 SGHDN, CDR2 FVKESK. V was shortened by 4 bases and J by 4 bases, with 7 bases between the two germline ends. The CDR3 consists of 13 residues. The CDR3 is CASSPQGNEKLFF. For the CDR3, the DNA is TGTGCCAGCAGCCCCCAGGGTAATGAAAAACTGTTTTTT.

CDR3 in amino acids: CASSLNGSPYEQYF. The DNA of the CDR3 is TGTGCCAGCAGCTTGAACGGGAGCCCCTACGAGCAGTACTTC. The V gene is TRBV5-6, the J gene TRBJ2-7; a weak D match, TRBD2 (6 bases). The CDR3 is made up of 14 amino acids. The V gene's germline CDR1 is SGHDT and CDR2 YYEEEE. Trimming stripped 1 base from V and 2 bases from J, with 10 bases between.

The CDR3 DNA reads as TGTGCCAGCAGCCCCGGGACTAGCGGAGTCACAGATACGCAGTATTTT. It specifies CASSPGTSGVTDTQYF. The J gene is TRBJ2-3, the V gene TRBV7-2; 11 nucleotides line up with TRBD2. The CDR3 loop spans 16 amino acids. The germline V gene encodes CDR1 SGHTA and CDR2 FQGNSA. Unmatched junction bases numbered 6, after V lost 5 bases and J lost 2 bases.